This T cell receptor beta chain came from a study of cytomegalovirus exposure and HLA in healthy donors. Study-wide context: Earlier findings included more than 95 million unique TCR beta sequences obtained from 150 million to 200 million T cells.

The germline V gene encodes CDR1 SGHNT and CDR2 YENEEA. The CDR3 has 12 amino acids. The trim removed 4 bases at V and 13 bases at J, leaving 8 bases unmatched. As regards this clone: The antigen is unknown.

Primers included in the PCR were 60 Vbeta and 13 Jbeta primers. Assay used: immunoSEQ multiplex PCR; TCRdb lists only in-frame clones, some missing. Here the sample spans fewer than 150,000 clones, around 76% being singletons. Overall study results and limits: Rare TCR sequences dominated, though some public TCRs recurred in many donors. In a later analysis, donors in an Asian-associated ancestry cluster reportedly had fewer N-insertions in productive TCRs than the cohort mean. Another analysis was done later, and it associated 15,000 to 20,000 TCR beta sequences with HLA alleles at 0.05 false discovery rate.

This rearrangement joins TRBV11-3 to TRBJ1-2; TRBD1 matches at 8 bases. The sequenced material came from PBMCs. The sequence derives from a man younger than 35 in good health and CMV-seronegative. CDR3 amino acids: CASSSTGEGITF. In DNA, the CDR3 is TGTGCCAGCAGCTCGACAGGGGAGGGCATCACCTTC.